Presented here are 29 T cell receptor beta chains from one specimen sequenced in a study of T-cell memory formation after mild COVID-19. TCRdb used MiXCR to reprocess the 5' RACE reads, holding one entry per CDR3 protein. The sample holds 300,000 to 400,000 distinct CDR3 sequences, 28% seen once. The source material was PBMCs or a T cell subset sorted from them (not recorded which). The origin of the receptors is an adult woman who had mild COVID-19 (a few samples of this study predate the infection). Cell type and time point are not known.

This chain connects TRBV5-1 to TRBJ1-2, with D hard to call. Germline assignment: CDR1 SGHRS and CDR2 YFSETQ. The CDR3 runs to 14 residues. Between the trimmed V and J ends, which lost 4 bases and 2 bases, there was a span of 12 bases. The CDR3 DNA reads as TGCGCCAGCAGCGAACACGGACCCAACTATGGCTACACCTTC. Residues: CASSEHGPNYGYTF.

The gene calls are TRBV11-3 and TRBJ2-1; TRBD2 matches 15 bases. CDR1 SGHNT and CDR2 YENEEA come from the germline V gene. Germline trimming cut 3 bases from V and 7 bases from J; bases unmatched to any gene: 7. CDR3 length: 17 residues. The CDR3 loop is CASSFYSGTSGRNEQFF. The CDR3 nucleotides read TGTGCCAGCAGCTTTTACTCCGGGACTAGCGGGAGGAATGAGCAGTTCTTC.

The J gene is TRBJ1-5, the V gene TRBV27, with 8 bases fitting TRBD1. This CDR3 region has 14 residues. Germline-derived CDR1 and CDR2 are MNHEY and SMNVEV (reference sequence). V lost 3 bases to trimming and J lost 4 bases; unmatched junction nucleotides: 2. CDR3 in amino acids: CASSFRQGNQPQHF. The CDR3 nucleotides are TGTGCCAGCAGTTTTCGACAGGGGAATCAGCCCCAGCATTTT.

V is TRBV9 and J is TRBJ2-2; D may correspond to TRBD1 or TRBD2 (6 bases each). Between the trimmed V and J ends, which lost 1 base and 0 bases, there was a span of 19 bases. This CDR3 has 19 residues. In germline, CDR1 is SGDLS, CDR2 YYNGEE. The CDR3: CASSVSPGGDTSNTGELFF. CDR3 DNA sequence: TGTGCCAGCAGCGTAAGTCCCGGGGGCGATACCTCGAACACCGGGGAGCTGTTTTTT.

This clonotype was seen a few times. The genes are TRBV15 and TRBJ1-1; a weak D match, TRBD1 (6 bases). CDR3 length: 16 amino acids. The germline V gene has CDR1 LNHNV and CDR2 YYDKDF (reference sequence). Trimming shortened V by 0 bases and J by 1 base, and 12 bases separated the two germline ends. CDR3 in DNA: TGTGCCACCAGCAGAGATGACGGGGGCTGGAACACTGAAGCTTTCTTT. Its translation is CATSRDDGGWNTEAFF.

The rearrangement links TRBV7-2 to TRBJ2-3; a weak D match, TRBD1 (6 bases). Trimming left V 5 bases short and J 1 base short, with 13 bases between. Germline assignment: CDR1 SGHTA and CDR2 FQGNSA. The CDR3 spans 15 residues. The CDR3, as DNA: TGTGCCAGCAGCCCACGGACAGCAGGCACAGATACGCAGTATTTT. Translating gives CASSPRTAGTDTQYF.

This clonotype was observed a few times. The chain carries TRBV27 and TRBJ2-1; D call uncertain. The V gene lost 6 bases and the J gene lost 6 bases, with 9 bases spanning the gap. Germline V gives CDR1 MNHEY, CDR2 SMNVEV (reference sequence). The CDR3 sequence is 12 residues long. This CDR3 is CASRKHGNEQFF. Here the CDR3 DNA reads TGTGCCAGCAGGAAACACGGCAATGAGCAGTTCTTC.

This clonotype occurred a few times. The chain couples TRBV12-3 or TRBV12-4 to TRBJ2-5; 13 nucleotides align to TRBD2. This CDR3 has 15 residues. With 8 bases clipped from V and 5 bases from J, the junction kept 8 bases outside the gene matches. The DNA of the CDR3 is TGTGCCAGCCGGACTAGCGGGAGATCTGAGGAGACCCAGTACTTC. It specifies CASRTSGRSEETQYF.

In its sample, this clonotype was seen a few times. The CDR3 reads CASSPPEAGNTIYF. The CDR3 coding sequence is TGCGCCAGCAGCCCTCCGGAGGCTGGAAACACCATATATTTT. The chain carries TRBV4-3 and TRBJ1-3; D not certain. This CDR3 contains 14 residues. Germline V gives CDR1 LGHNA, CDR2 YSLEER. Between the trimmed V and J ends, which lost 4 bases and 2 bases, there was a span of 9 bases.

The chain links TRBV7-9 to TRBJ1-1; unclear D gene. Trimming stripped 5 bases from V and 0 bases from J, with 13 bases between. The CDR3 is 15 residues long. Germline-derived CDR1 and CDR2 are SEHNR and FQNEAQ (reference sequence). CDR3 amino acids: CASSTRPAMNTEAFF. DNA of the CDR3: TGTGCCAGCAGCACCCGCCCGGCCATGAACACTGAAGCTTTCTTT. The variable domain in full, completed from reference TRBV7-9 and TRBJ1-1, reads DTGVSQNPRHKITKRGQNVTFRCDPISEHNRLYWYRQTLGQGPEFLTYFQNEAQLEKSRLLSDRFSAERPKGSFSTLEIQRTEQGDSAMYLCASSTRPAMNTEAFFGQGTRLTVV.

V and J are TRBV6-6 and TRBJ1-1, with 7 bases matching TRBD1. The germline V gene has CDR1 MNHNY and CDR2 SVGAGI (reference sequence). V lost 6 bases to trimming and J lost 3 bases; unmatched junction nucleotides: 4. The CDR3 is 13 amino acids. The CDR3 nucleotides read TGTGCCAGCAGACCGGACAGGTACACTGAAGCTTTCTTT. Translation gives CASRPDRYTEAFF.

The chain combines TRBV4-3 with TRBJ2-1; 14 bases fit TRBD2. Germline loops: CDR1 LGHNA, CDR2 YSLEER. The length of the CDR3 is 15 residues. V lost 4 bases and J lost 9; bases outside the gene matches: 5. CDR3 loop: CASSRGTSGSGEQFF. DNA of the CDR3: TGCGCCAGCAGCCGAGGGACTAGCGGGAGTGGTGAGCAGTTCTTC.

This clonotype was picked up a small number of times. The chain combines TRBV7-9 with TRBJ2-5; possible D gene TRBD2, 6 bases. V gave up 2 bases and J gave up 4 bases, with 20 bases separating them. Germline V gene sequence: CDR1 SEHNR, CDR2 FQNEAQ (reference sequence). This CDR3 is built from 17 residues. The CDR3 sequence is CASSLWRGEGLRETQYF. In DNA, the CDR3 is TGTGCCAGCAGCTTATGGAGGGGAGAAGGGTTGCGAGAGACCCAGTACTTC.

This clonotype has only a few counts. CDR3 nucleotide sequence: TGTGCCAGCAGTTACACATTGAGACAGGTGACCGGGGAGCTGTTTTTT. Protein product: CASSYTLRQVTGELFF. The rearrangement uses TRBV6-6 and TRBJ2-2; possible D gene TRBD1, 6 bases. V lost 2 bases to trimming and J lost 5 bases, with 15 bases between them. The CDR3 runs 16 residues. CDR1 is MNHNY, CDR2 SVGAGI, per germline (reference sequence).

The rearrangement links TRBV12-3 or TRBV12-4 to TRBJ1-2; tentative D call: TRBD1 (6 bases). With 7 bases removed from V and 4 bases from J, the gap between germline ends came to 10 bases. The CDR3 contains 12 residues. Written as DNA, the CDR3 is TGTGCCAGCAAGCAGGGGCCCTATGGCTACACCTTC. It specifies CASKQGPYGYTF.

This clonotype came up a few times. The chain uses TRBV12-3 or TRBV12-4 and TRBJ2-6; D unresolved. V lost 3 bases and J 0 bases, leaving 9 bases between the germline ends. The CDR3 spans 16 residues. CDR3 in amino acids: CASSLPLGSGANVLTF. In DNA, the CDR3 is TGTGCCAGCAGTTTGCCCCTGGGCTCTGGGGCCAACGTCCTGACTTTC.

V and J are TRBV23-1 and TRBJ2-3; D might be TRBD1 (7 bases). TRBV23-1 is placed among ORFs of uncertain function. This CDR3 is built from 17 residues. The ends were cut back, 6 bases at V and 6 bases at J, with 25 bases in the middle. CDR3 amino acids: CASRKTTGEVPGDTQYF. CDR3 in DNA: TGCGCCAGCAGGAAAACAACAGGGGAGGTCCCGGGGGATACGCAGTATTTT.

This sequence joins TRBV19 and TRBJ1-1; the D is unclear. Per germline, CDR1 LNHDA and CDR2 SQIVND (reference sequence). V lost 4 bases and J 4 bases, leaving 10 bases between the germline ends. There are 13 residues in the CDR3. CDR3 in amino acids: CASSTLGPTEAFF. The CDR3 nucleotides read TGTGCCAGTAGTACGTTGGGTCCCACTGAAGCTTTCTTT.

This rearrangement joins TRBV25-1 to TRBJ2-7; tentatively, D is TRBD1 (7 bases). CDR3 length: 15 amino acids. Germline values: CDR1 MGHDK, CDR2 SYGVNS. Trimming removed 4 bases at V and 4 bases at J, with 17 bases between. Here the CDR3 reads CASSARGTAAYEQYF. In DNA, the CDR3 is TGTGCCAGCAGTGCCCGGGGGACAGCGGCGTACGAGCAGTACTTC.

This clonotype came up a few times. The V and J genes are TRBV20-1 and TRBJ2-2; 8 bases fit TRBD2. Germline V lookup: CDR1 DFQATT, CDR2 SNEGSKA (reference sequence). The CDR3 runs to 17 residues. V shed 1 base, J shed 0 bases, and the junction held 7 bases outside the gene matches. The CDR3 bases are TGCAGTGCTAGAGGGAAGCGGGGGCCCGCGAACACCGGGGAGCTGTTTTTT. Translated: CSARGKRGPANTGELFF.

In this sample, this clonotype turned up a few times. This chain uses TRBV20-1 with TRBJ2-2; D possibly corresponds to TRBD2 (6 bases). Germline-derived CDR1 and CDR2 are DFQATT and SNEGSKA (reference sequence). The CDR3 has 14 amino acids. Between the trimmed V and J ends, which lost 0 bases and 6 bases, there was a span of 11 bases. The CDR3 DNA sequence: TGCAGTGCTAGAGACGCCTCTAGCGCCGGGGAGCTGTTTTTT. Translating it yields CSARDASSAGELFF.

This clonotype was counted only a few times. The V gene is TRBV12-3 or TRBV12-4, the J gene TRBJ2-2; TRBD1 matches at 7 bases. CDR3 length: 14 amino acids. The ends lost 6 bases at V and 5 bases at J; junction bases unmatched: 6. In nucleotides, the CDR3 is TGTGCCAGCAGGCCCAAGACAGGGACCGGGGAGCTGTTTTTT. Protein product: CASRPKTGTGELFF.

V gene TRBV7-9 combines with J gene TRBJ2-7; D possibly corresponds to TRBD1 (6 bases). Germline CDR1 SEHNR, CDR2 FQNEAQ (reference sequence). The length of the CDR3 is 14 residues. V dropped 4 bases and J dropped 2 bases, with 12 bases sitting between them. The CDR3 nucleotides are TGTGCCAGCAGCTCCGACAGGAGGCCCTACGAGCAGTACTTC. Its protein is CASSSDRRPYEQYF.

In its sample, this clonotype was seen a few times. The chain couples TRBV30 to TRBJ1-5, with 10 bases fitting TRBD1. In germline, CDR1 is GTSNPN, CDR2 SVGIG (reference sequence). The length of the CDR3 is 14 residues. Trimming took 2 bases from V and 5 from J; bases not matched to a gene: 3. The chain's CDR3 is CAWSSGQGDQPQHF. CDR3 bases: TGTGCCTGGAGTTCAGGACAGGGGGATCAGCCCCAGCATTTT. Complete variable domain (other parts from reference TRBV30 and TRBJ1-5): SQTIHQWPATLVQPVGSPLSLECTVEGTSNPNLYWYRQAAGRGLQLLFYSVGIGQISSEVPQNLSASRPQDRQFILSSKKLLLSDSGFYLCAWSSGQGDQPQHFGDGTRLSIL.

This clonotype was detected a few times. V is TRBV11-2 and J is TRBJ2-7; possibly TRBD2 for D (5 bases). Trimming cost V 0 bases and J 5 bases, with 17 bases left between them. The germline CDR1 and CDR2 sequences are SGHAT and FQNNGV. This CDR3 has 16 amino acids. CDR3 nucleotide sequence: TGTGCCAGCAGCTTAGATGTCCCACCGGGATTGCACGAGCAGTACTTC. Translating gives CASSLDVPPGLHEQYF.

This clonotype was picked up a small number of times. The V call is TRBV4-2, the J call TRBJ1-1; 8 nucleotides line up with TRBD1. There are 16 residues in the CDR3. V was clipped by 1 base and J by 0 bases; unmatched bases: 4. Germline V CDR1 and CDR2: LGHNA, YNFKEQ. The chain's CDR3 is CASSQGQGSLNTEAFF. The CDR3 nucleotides are TGTGCCAGCAGCCAAGGACAGGGGTCTTTGAACACTGAAGCTTTCTTT.

This clonotype occurred a few times. The chain links TRBV5-4 to TRBJ2-1; D remains ambiguous. The CDR3 length is 14 residues. V lost 4 bases to trimming and J lost 1 base, with 9 bases between them. Germline V gives CDR1 SGHNT, CDR2 YYREEE (reference sequence). CDR3 bases: TGTGCCAGCAGCGCCTCGTGGTCCTACAATGAGCAGTTCTTC. This sequence encodes CASSASWSYNEQFF.

The chain carries TRBV20-1 and TRBJ2-1; weak D call: TRBD2 (6 bases). The V gene's germline CDR1 is DFQATT and CDR2 SNEGSKA (reference sequence). The V end was cut by 0 bases, the J end by 0 bases, with 12 bases between. The CDR3 totals 16 residues. The DNA for the CDR3 is TGCAGTGCTAGAGATGGAGCGGGTAGCTCCTACAATGAGCAGTTCTTC. It encodes CSARDGAGSSYNEQFF.

V and J are TRBV5-1 and TRBJ2-1; no firm D call. The CDR3 has 13 amino acids. V lost 0 bases and J lost 7, with 8 bases in between. Germline CDR1 reads SGHRS; CDR2 reads YFSETQ. CDR3 nucleotides: TGCGCCAGCAGCTTGGGAATGCGAAATGAGCAGTTCTTC. Translating gives CASSLGMRNEQFF.